This T cell receptor (beta chain) was retrieved from a study of type 1 and type 2 diabetes patients. Amplification started from genomic DNA. The TCR beta CDR3 region was amplified using 30 forward and 13 reverse primers. Via MiXCR, TCRdb re-called the multiplex PCR reads, giving one row per CDR3 protein. Of 280,000 or so distinct CDR3 sequences in the sample, more than 40% were seen once. Looked up from germline, CDR1 is SEHNR and CDR2 is FQNEAQ (reference sequence). This CDR3 has 17 amino acids. V dropped 0 bases and J dropped 4 bases, with 15 bases sitting between them. The chain employs TRBV7-9 and TRBJ1-4; D is unresolved. Sample: peripheral blood mononuclear cells (PBMCs). This clonotype was sampled from a man younger than 35 with type 2 diabetes. The CDR3 DNA reads TGTGCCAGCAGCTTAGCGTCTGCTGGACGCCTTAATGAAAAACTGTTTTTT. The encoded protein is CASSLASAGRLNEKLFF.